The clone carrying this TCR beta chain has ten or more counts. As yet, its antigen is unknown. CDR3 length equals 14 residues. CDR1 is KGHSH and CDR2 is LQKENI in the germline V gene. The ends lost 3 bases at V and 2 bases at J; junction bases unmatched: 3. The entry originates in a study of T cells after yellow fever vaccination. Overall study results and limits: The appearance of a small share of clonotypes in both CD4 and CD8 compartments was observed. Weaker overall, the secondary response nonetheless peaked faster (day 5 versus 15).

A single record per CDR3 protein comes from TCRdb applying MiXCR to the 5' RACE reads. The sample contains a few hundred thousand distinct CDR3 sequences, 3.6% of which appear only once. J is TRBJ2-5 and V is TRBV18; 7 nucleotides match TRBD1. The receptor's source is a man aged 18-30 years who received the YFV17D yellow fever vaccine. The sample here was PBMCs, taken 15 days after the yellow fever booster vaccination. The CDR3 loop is CASSPQTGQETQYF. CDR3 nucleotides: TGTGCCAGCTCACCCCAGACAGGGCAAGAGACCCAGTACTTC. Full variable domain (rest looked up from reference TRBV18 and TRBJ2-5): NAGVMQNPRHLVRRRGQEARLRCSPMKGHSHVYWYRQLPEEGLKFMVYLQKENIIDESGMPKERFSAEFPKEGPSILRIQQVVRGDSAAYFCASSPQTGQETQYFGPGTRLLVL.